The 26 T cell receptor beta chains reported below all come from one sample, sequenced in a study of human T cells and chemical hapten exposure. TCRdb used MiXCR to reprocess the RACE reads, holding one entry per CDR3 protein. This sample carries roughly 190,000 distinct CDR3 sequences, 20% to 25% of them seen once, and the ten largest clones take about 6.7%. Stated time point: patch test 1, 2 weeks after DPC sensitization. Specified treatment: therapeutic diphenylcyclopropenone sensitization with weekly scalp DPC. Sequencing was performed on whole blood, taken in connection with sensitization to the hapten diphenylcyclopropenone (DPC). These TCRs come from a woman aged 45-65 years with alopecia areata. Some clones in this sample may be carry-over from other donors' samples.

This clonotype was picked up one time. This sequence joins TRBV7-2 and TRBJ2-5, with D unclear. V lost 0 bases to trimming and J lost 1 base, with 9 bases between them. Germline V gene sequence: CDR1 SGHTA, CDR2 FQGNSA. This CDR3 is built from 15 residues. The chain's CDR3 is CASSLAGYLQETQYF. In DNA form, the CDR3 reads TGTGCCAGCAGCTTAGCAGGCTACCTCCAAGAGACCCAGTACTTC. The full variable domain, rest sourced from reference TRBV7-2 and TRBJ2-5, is GAGVSQSPSNKVTEKGKDVELRCDPISGHTALYWYRQSLGQGLEFLIYFQGNSAPDKSGLPSDRFSAERTGGSVSTLTIQRTQQEDSAVYLCASSLAGYLQETQYFGPGTRLLVL.

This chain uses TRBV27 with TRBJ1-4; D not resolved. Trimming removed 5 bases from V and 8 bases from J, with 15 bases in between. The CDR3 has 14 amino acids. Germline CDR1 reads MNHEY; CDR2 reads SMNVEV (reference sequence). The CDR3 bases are TGTGCCAGCAGTCGAGAAGTGGGTACCGAAAAACTGTTTTTT. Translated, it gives CASSREVGTEKLFF.

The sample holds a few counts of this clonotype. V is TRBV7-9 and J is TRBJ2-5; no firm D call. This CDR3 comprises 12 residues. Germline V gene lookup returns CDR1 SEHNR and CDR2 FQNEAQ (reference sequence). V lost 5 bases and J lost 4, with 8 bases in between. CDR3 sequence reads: CASSPARETQYF. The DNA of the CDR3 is TGTGCCAGCAGCCCCGCCCGAGAGACCCAGTACTTC.

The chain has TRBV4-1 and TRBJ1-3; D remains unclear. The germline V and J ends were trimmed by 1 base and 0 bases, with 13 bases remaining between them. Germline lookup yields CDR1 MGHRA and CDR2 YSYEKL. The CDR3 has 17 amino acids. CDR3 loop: CASSQGFTPVSGNTIYF. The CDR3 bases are TGCGCCAGCAGCCAAGGGTTCACTCCCGTCTCTGGAAACACCATATATTTT.

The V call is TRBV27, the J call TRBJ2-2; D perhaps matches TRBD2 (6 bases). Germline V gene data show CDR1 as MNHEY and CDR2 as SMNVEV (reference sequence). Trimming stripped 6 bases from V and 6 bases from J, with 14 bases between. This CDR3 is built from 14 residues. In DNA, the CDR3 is TGTGCCAGCAGCCGCACGGGGGTCGCCGGGGAGCTGTTTTTT. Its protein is CASSRTGVAGELFF.

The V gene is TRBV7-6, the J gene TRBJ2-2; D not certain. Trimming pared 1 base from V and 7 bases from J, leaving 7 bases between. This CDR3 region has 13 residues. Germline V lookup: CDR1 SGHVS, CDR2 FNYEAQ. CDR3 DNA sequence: TGTGCCAGCAGCTTAGATCTCCTCGGGGAGCTGTTTTTT. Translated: CASSLDLLGELFF.

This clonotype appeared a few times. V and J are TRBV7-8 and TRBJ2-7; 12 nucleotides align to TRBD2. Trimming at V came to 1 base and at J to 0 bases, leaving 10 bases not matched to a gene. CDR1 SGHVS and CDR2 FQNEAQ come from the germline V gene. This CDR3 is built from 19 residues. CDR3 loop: CASSLVSSSGRARSYEQYF. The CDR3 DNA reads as TGTGCCAGCAGCTTAGTGAGCTCTAGCGGGAGGGCCCGCTCCTACGAGCAGTACTTC.

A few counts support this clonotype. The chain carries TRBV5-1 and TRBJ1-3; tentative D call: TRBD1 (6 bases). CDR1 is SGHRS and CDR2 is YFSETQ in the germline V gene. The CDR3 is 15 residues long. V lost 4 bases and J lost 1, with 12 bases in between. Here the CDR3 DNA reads TGCGCCAGCAGCAACCAGGGGAGATCTGGAAACACCATATATTTT. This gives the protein CASSNQGRSGNTIYF.

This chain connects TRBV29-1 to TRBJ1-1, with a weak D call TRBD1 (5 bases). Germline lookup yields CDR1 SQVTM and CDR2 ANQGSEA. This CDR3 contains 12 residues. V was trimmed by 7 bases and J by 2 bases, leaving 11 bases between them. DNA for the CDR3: TGCAGCGGACGACAGACAAACACTGAAGCTTTCTTT. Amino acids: CSGRQTNTEAFF.

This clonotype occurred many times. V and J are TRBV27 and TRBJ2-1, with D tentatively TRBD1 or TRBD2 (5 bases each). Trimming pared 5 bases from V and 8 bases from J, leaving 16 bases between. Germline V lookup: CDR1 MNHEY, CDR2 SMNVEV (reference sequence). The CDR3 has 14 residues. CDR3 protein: CASSPGALGYEQFF. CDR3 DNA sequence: TGTGCCAGCAGTCCCGGGGCGTTGGGGTATGAGCAGTTCTTC.

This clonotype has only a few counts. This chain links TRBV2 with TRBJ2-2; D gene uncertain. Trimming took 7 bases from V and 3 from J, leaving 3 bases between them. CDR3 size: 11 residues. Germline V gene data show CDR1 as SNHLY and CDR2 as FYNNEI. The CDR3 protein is CASKYTGELFF. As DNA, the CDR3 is TGTGCCAGCAAGTACACCGGGGAGCTGTTTTTT.

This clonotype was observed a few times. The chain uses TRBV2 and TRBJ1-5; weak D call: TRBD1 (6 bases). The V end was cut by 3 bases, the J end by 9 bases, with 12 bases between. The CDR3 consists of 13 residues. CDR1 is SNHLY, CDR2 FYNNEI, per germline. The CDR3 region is CASSDRGGGPQHF. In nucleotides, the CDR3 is TGTGCCAGCAGTGACAGGGGTGGCGGGCCCCAGCATTTT.

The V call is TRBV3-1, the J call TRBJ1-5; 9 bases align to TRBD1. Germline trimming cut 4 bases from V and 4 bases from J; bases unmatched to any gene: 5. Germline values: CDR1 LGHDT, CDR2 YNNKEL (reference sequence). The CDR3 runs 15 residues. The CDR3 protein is CASSLGQGWNQPQHF. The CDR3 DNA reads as TGTGCCAGCAGCCTTGGACAGGGGTGGAATCAGCCCCAGCATTTT.

The CDR3 loop is CASSFRAGRGGSYNSPLHF. In nucleotides, the CDR3 is TGTGCCAGCAGTTTCAGGGCGGGCAGGGGAGGCTCCTATAATTCACCCCTCCACTTT. The rearrangement joins TRBV28 to TRBJ1-6; possibly TRBD1 for D (6 bases). The CDR3 is made up of 19 amino acids. V was clipped by 3 bases and J by 0 bases, with 18 bases between them. Germline lookup yields CDR1 MDHEN and CDR2 SYDVKM.

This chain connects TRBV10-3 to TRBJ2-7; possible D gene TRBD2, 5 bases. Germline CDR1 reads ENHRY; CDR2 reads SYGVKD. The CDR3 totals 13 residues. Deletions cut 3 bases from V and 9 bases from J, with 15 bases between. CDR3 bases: TGTGCCATCAGTGAAGGCTCTGAGCGGTCGCAGTACTTC. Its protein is CAISEGSERSQYF.

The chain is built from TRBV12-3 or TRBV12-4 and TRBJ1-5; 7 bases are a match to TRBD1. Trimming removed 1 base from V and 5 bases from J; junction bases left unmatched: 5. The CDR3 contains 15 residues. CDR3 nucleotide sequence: TGTGCCAGCAGTTTAGACAGGGGAGGCGATCAGCCCCAGCATTTT. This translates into CASSLDRGGDQPQHF.

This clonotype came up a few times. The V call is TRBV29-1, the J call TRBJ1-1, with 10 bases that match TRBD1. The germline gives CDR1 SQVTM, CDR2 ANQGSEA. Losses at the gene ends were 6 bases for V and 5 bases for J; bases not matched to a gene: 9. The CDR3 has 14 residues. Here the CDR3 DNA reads TGCAGCGTCCTGGGACAGGGGAGAGGTACTGAAGCTTTCTTT. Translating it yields CSVLGQGRGTEAFF.

As DNA, the CDR3 is TGTGCCTCCTTACAGGTAGCCAAAAACATTCAGTACTTC. Protein sequence: CASLQVAKNIQYF. The V call is TRBV15, the J call TRBJ2-4; TRBD1 might be the D (5 bases). V lost 11 bases and J 0 bases, leaving 11 bases between the germline ends. Germline CDR1 is LNHNV and CDR2 is YYDKDF (reference sequence). This CDR3 is 13 amino acids long.

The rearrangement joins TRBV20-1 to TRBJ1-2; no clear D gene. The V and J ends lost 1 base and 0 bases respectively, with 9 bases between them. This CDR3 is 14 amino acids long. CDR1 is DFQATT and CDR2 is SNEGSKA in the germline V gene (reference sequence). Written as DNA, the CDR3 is TGCAGTGCTAGAGTCGGTACGACTAACTATGGCTACACCTTC. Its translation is CSARVGTTNYGYTF.

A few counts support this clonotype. CDR3 residues: CSVVRADSSYNEQFF. CDR3 DNA: TGCAGCGTTGTTCGGGCCGACAGCTCCTACAATGAGCAGTTCTTC. J is TRBJ2-1 and V is TRBV29-1; possibly TRBD1 for D (5 bases). Germline V CDR1 and CDR2: SQVTM, ANQGSEA. Trimming left V 4 bases short and J 0 bases short, with 13 bases between. This CDR3 has 15 residues.

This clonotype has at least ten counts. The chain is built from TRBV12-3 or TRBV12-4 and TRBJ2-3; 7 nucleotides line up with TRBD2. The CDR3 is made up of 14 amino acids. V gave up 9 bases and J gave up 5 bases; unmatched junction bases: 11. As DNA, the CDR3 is TGTGCCAGTGACACCCCGCCGGGGGGAGATACGCAGTATTTT. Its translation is CASDTPPGGDTQYF.

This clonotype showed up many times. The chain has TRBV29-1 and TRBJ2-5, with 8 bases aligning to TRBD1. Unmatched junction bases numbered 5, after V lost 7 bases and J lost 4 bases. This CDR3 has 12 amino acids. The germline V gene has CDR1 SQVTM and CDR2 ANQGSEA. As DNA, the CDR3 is TGCAGCGCCCGACAGGGGTCAGAGACCCAGTACTTC. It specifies CSARQGSETQYF.

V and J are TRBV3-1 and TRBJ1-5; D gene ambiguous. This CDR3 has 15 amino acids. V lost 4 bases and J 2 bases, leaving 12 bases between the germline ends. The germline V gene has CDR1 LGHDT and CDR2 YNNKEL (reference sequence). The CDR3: CASSPGSWGNQPQHF. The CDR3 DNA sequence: TGTGCCAGCAGCCCCGGTAGCTGGGGCAATCAGCCCCAGCATTTT. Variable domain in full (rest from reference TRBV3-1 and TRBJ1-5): DTAVSQTPKYLVTQMGNDKSIKCEQNLGHDTMYWYKQDSKKFLKIMFSYNNKELIINETVPNRFSPKSPDKAHLNLHINSLELGDSAVYFCASSPGSWGNQPQHFGDGTRLSIL.

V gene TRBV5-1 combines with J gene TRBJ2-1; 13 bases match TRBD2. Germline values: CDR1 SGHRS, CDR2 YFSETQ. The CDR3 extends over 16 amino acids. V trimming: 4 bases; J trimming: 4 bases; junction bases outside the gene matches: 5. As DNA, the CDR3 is TGCGCCAGCAGCCGACTAGCGGGAGGTCCATACAATGAGCAGTTCTTC. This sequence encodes CASSRLAGGPYNEQFF.

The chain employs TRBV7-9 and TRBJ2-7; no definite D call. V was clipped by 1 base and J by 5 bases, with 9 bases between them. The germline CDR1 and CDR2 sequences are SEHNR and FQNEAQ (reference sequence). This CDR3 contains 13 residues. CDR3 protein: CASSLDSRDEQYF. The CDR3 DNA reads TGTGCCAGCAGCTTAGATTCTAGAGACGAGCAGTACTTC.

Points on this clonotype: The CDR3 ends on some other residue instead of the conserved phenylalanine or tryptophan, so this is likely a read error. The CDR3 region has the DNA TGTGCCAGCAGCTTAGGATCCCTAGCGGGAGAGTTGCCAGATACGCAGTATTCT. It yields the protein CASSLGSLAGELPDTQYS. This rearrangement joins TRBV7-9 to TRBJ2-3; 10 positions match TRBD2. Germline CDR1 and CDR2: SEHNR and FQNEAQ (reference sequence). The CDR3 spans 18 residues. V shed 1 base and J 4 bases; nucleotides not matched to a gene: 11.